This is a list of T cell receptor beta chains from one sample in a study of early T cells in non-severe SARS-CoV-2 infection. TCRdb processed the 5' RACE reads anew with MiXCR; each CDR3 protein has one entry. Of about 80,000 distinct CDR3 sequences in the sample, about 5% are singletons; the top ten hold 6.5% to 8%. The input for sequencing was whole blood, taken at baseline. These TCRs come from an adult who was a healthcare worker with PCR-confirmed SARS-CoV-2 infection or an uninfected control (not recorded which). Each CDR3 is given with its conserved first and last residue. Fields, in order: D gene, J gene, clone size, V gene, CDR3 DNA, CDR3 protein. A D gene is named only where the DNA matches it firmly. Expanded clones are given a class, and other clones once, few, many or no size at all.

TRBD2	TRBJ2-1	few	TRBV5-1	TGCGCCAGCAGCTGGACTAGCGGGAGTCCCACCTACAATGAGCAGTTCTTC	CASSWTSGSPTYNEQFF
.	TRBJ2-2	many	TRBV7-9	TGTGCCAGCAGCCACGCGAACACCGGGGAGCTGTTTTTT	CASSHANTGELFF
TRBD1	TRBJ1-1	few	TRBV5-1	TGCGCCAGCAGCTCGGGACAGATGAACACTGAAGCTTTCTTT	CASSSGQMNTEAFF
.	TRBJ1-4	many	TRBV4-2	TGTGCCAGCAGCCAAACAGATGGGGAGGAAAAACTGTTTTTT	CASSQTDGEEKLFF
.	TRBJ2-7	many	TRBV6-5	TGTGCCAGCAGTTACTCAGGGGCGCAGTACTTC	CASSYSGAQYF
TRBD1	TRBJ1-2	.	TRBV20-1	TGCAGTCCTGAGACAGGGACCTATGGCTACACCTTC	CSPETGTYGYTF
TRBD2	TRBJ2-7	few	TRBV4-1	TGCGCCAGCAGCCAATCCGGACTAGCGGGAAGGAGCTCCTACGAGCAGTACTTC	CASSQSGLAGRSSYEQYF
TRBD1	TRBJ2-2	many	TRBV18	TGTGCCAGCTCACCCCGAACAGGGGGCGGGAACACCGGGGAGCTGTTTTTT	CASSPRTGGGNTGELFF
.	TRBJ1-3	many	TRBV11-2	TGTGCCAGCAGCATTGGGACAATCGGAAACACCATATATTTT	CASSIGTIGNTIYF
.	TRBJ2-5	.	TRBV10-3	TGTGCCATCAGTGAGTCCGGAGAGCAAGAGACCCAGTACTTC	CAISESGEQETQYF
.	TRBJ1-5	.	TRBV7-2	TGTGCCAGCAGCTTAGGGATACAGTCCAATCAGCCCCAGCATTTT	CASSLGIQSNQPQHF
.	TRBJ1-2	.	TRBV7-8	TGTGCCAGCAGCTTAGCGGGCGCAGGGGAAGTCTATGGCTACACCTTC	CASSLAGAGEVYGYTF
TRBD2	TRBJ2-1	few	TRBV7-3	TGTGCCAGCAGTCTAGCGGGAGTACTCAATGAGCAGTTCTTC	CASSLAGVLNEQFF
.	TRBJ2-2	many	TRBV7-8	TGTGCCAGCAGCTTCAGGGGTGTTACCGGGGAGCTGTTTTTT	CASSFRGVTGELFF
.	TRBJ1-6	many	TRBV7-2	TGTGCCAGCTCCTCCCTTCCGCCATGGGGTTCACCCCTCCACTTT	CASSSLPPWGSPLHF
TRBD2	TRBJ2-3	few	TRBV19	TGTGCCAGTAGATCGGATAAGCGGGAGGATACAGATACGCAGTATTTT	CASRSDKREDTDTQYF
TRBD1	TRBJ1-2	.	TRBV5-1	TGCGCCAGCAGTTATGACAGGGAAGGTCGTGGCTACACCTTC	CASSYDREGRGYTF
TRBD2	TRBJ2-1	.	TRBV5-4	TGTGCCAGCAGCTTGTGGACTAGCGGGAGCAATGAGCAGTTCTTC	CASSLWTSGSNEQFF
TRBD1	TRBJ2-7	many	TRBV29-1	TGCAGCGTCGGCCGGGACAGTACCTACGAGCAGTACTTC	CSVGRDSTYEQYF
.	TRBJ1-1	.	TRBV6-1	TGTGCCAGCAGCTGGGGGGGGGCTGAAGCTTTCTTT	CASSWGGAEAFF
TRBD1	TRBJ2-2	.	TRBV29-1	TGCAGCGTGAAGGACAGGGCGAACACCGGGGAGCTGTTTTTT	CSVKDRANTGELFF
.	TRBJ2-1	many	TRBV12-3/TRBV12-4	TGTGCCAGCAGTCAAGGACTGAATGAGCAGTTCTTC	CASSQGLNEQFF
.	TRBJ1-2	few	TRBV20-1	TGCAGTGCACCTGGACAGACTAACTATGGCTACACCTTC	CSAPGQTNYGYTF
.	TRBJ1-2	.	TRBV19	TGTGCCAGTAACCCCGGGACGGACTATGGCTACACCTTC	CASNPGTDYGYTF
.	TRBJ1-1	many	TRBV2	TGTGCCAGCAGTGAAAGTACAGGGATTGGGAGTGGTGAAGCTTTCTTT	CASSESTGIGSGEAFF
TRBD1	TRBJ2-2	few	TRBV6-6	TGTGCCAGTACATCGGGACAGGGGAACACCGGGGAGCTGTTTTTT	CASTSGQGNTGELFF
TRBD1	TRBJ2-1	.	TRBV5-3	TGTGCCAGAAGCTTCAACCCGGACAGGGGGAACAACTACAATGAGCAGTTCTTC	CARSFNPDRGNNYNEQFF
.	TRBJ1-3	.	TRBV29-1	TGCAGCGTTGGGGATAGGGAGGCTGGAAACACCATATATTTT	CSVGDREAGNTIYF
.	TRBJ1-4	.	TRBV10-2	TGCGCCAGCACTGACAGTGCAACTAATGAAAAACTGTTTTTT	CASTDSATNEKLFF
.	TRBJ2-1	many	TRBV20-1	TGCAGTGCTAGAGATCCTGGGGCAGGAGACAATGAGCAGTTCTTC	CSARDPGAGDNEQFF
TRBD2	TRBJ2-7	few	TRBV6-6	TGTGCCAGCAGTAGACCGGGACTAGCGACTTACGAGCAGTACTTC	CASSRPGLATYEQYF
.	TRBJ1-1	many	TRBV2	TGTGCCAGCAGTGGGGGACATAGGGGACCTGAAGCTTTCTTT	CASSGGHRGPEAFF
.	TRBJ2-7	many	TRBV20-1	TGCAGTGCTAGTCAGCCGACCCACGAGCAGTACTTC	CSASQPTHEQYF
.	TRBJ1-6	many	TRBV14	TGTGCCAGCAGCCAAGGGTGGAAGGGAGACATTCATTCACCCCTCCACTTT	CASSQGWKGDIHSPLHF
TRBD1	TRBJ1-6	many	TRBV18	TGTGCCAGCTCCGCACAGGGGAAGGGGCCCCTCCACTTT	CASSAQGKGPLHF
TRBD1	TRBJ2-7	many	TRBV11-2	TGTGCCAGCAGCCTCGACAGGGTTGACGAGCAGTACTTC	CASSLDRVDEQYF
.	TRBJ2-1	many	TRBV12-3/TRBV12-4	TGTGCCAGCAGTTTTTACGGGTACAATGAGCAGTTCTTC	CASSFYGYNEQFF
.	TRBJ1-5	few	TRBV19	TGTGCCAGTAGTCCGAATCCCCGGGACGGCACGAATCAGCCCCAGCATTTT	CASSPNPRDGTNQPQHF
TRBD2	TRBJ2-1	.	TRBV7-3	TGTGCCAGCAGCTTAAGCCGGGAGGACGAGCAGTTCTTC	CASSLSREDEQFF
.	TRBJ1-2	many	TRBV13	TGTGCCAGCAGCCAAGATCGGCGGGCAGAAGGCTACACCTTC	CASSQDRRAEGYTF
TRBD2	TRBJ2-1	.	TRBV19	TGTGCCAGTAGTCTGCGGACTAGCTACAATGAGCAGTTCTTC	CASSLRTSYNEQFF
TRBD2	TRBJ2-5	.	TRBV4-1	TGCGCCAGCAGCCTCTCGAGTCTAGCGGAAGAGACCCAGTACTTC	CASSLSSLAEETQYF
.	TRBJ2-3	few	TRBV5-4	TGTGCCAGCAGCTTGGCCTACGCTAGAGCTACCACAGATACGCAGTATTTT	CASSLAYARATTDTQYF